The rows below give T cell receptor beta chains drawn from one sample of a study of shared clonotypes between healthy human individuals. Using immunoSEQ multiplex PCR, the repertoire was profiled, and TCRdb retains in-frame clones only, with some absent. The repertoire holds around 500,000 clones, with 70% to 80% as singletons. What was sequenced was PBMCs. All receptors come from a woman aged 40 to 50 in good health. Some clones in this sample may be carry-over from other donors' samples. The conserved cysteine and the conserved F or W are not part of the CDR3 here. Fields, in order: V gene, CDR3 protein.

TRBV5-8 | ASSLGPDQPQH
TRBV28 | ASKLGGPSEQY
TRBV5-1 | ASRPLVGFYGYT
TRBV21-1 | ARSEIWSVETYEQY
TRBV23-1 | ASSQLGGRARNEQF
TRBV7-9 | ASRGLADNTGELF
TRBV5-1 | ASSLDRLGYT
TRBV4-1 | ASSQDDGGGYGYT
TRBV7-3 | ASSRDRGSSYEQY
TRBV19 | ASSRPVSGANVLT
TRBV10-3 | AIKETVNYGYT
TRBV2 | ASSPTGLVGYT
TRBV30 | AWSLGFYEQY
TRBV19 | ASSSRVRTGEQY
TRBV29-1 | SVEEPDRVYNEQF
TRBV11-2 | ASSSLGRVEQF
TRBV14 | ASSQVWGTGNTIY
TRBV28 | ASSTPGTGGDYT
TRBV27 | ASSSRDYTRTDTQY
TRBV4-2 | ASSQVLTNSGNTIY
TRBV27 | ASSLGAEGDTQY
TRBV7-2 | ASSLTSDGYNEQF
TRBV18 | ASSPPGQARGYT
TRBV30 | ACSGEQLSYNEQF
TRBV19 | AGRRGGPEGAGELF
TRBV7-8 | ASSLGTASQSE
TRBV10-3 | AISGPWGNEQF
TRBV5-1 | ASSSQGVTLYEQY
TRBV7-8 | ASSNRDRGGEQY
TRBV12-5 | ASGLVLPGLAGGRGTGELF
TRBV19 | ASSKRDSYNEQF
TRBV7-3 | ASSLTGQGDYGYT
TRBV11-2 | ASSPPYRGTYNEQF
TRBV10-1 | ASSDGRTSGRMRVDTQY
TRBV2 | ASNEQY
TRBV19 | ASSIGSGGPYEQY
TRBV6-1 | ASSEVDRTYEQY
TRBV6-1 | ASTRDFSQNREQY